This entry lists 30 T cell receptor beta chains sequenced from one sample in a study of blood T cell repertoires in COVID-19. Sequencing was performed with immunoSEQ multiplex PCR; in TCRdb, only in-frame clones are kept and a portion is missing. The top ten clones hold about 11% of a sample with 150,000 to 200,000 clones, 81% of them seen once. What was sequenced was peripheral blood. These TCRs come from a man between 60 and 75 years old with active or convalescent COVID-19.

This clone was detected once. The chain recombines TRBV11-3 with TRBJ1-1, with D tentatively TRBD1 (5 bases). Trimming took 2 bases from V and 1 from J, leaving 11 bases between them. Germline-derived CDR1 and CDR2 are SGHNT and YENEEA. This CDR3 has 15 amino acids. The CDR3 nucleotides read TGTGCCAGCAGCTTACACTCAGGGCGGAACACTGAAGCTTTCTTT. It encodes CASSLHSGRNTEAFF.

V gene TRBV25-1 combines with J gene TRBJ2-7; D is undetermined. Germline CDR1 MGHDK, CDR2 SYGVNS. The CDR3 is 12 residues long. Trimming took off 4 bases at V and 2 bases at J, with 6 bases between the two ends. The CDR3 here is CASSGSTYEQYF. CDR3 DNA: TGTGCCAGCAGTGGTAGCACCTACGAGCAGTACTTC.

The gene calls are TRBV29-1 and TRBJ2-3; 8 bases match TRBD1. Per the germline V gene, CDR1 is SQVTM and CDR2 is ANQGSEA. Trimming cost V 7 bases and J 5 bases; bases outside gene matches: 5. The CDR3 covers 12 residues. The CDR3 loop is CSAGQGRDTQYF. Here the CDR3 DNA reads TGCAGCGCCGGACAGGGCAGAGATACGCAGTATTTT.

CDR3 nucleotide sequence: TGTGCCGGCTCACCCGGGACACCCTATGGCTACACCTTC. Translated, it gives CAGSPGTPYGYTF. The chain couples TRBV2 to TRBJ1-2; the D gene is possibly TRBD1 (6 bases). CDR3 length: 13 amino acids. Between the trimmed V and J ends, which lost 11 bases and 4 bases, there was a span of 17 bases. Germline CDR1 is SNHLY and CDR2 is FYNNEI.

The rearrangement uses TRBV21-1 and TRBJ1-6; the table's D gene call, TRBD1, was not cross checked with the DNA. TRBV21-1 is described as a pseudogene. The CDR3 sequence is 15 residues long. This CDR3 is CASSQGTPYNSPLHF. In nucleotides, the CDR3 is TGTGCCAGTAGCCAGGGGACACCTTATAATTCACCCCTCCACTTT.

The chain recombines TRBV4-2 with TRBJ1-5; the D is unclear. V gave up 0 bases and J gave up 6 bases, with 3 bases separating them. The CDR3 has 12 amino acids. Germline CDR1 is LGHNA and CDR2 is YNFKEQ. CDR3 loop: CASSQDRQPQHF. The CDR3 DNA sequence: TGTGCCAGCAGCCAAGATCGTCAGCCCCAGCATTTT.

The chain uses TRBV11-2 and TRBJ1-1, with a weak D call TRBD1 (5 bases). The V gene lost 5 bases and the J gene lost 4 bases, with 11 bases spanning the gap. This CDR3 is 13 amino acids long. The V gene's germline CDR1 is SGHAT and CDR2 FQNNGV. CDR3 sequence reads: CASSQGGFTEAFF. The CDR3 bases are TGTGCCAGCAGCCAGGGAGGGTTCACTGAAGCTTTCTTT.

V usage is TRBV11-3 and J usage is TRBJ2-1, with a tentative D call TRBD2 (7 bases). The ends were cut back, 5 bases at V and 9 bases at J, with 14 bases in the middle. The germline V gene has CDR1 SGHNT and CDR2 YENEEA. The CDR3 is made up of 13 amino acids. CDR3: CASSLIGGAEQFF. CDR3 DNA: TGTGCCAGCAGCCTGATAGGGGGGGCTGAGCAGTTCTTC.

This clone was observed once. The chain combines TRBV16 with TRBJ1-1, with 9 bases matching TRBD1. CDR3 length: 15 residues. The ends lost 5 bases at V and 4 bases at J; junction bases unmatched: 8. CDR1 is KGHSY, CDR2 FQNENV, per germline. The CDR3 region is CASSGTGREGTEAFF. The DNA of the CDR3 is TGTGCCAGCAGCGGGACAGGGAGGGAGGGCACTGAAGCTTTCTTT.

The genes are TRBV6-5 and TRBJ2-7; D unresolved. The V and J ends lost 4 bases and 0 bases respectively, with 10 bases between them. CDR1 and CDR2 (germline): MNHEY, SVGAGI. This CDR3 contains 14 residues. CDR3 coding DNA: TGTGCCAGCAGTTCTACCCTCCCCTCCTACGAGCAGTACTTC. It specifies CASSSTLPSYEQYF.

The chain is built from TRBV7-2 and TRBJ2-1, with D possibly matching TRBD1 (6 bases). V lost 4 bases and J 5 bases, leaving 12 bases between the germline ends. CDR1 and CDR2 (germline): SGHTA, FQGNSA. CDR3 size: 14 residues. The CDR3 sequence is CASSWTTGNNEQFF. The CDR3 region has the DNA TGTGCCAGCAGCTGGACCACAGGGAACAATGAGCAGTTCTTC.

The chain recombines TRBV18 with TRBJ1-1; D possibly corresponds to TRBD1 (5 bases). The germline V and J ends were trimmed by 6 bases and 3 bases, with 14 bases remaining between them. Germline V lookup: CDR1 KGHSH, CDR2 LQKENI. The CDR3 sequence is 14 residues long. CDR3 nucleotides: TGTGCCAGCTCCACCTTGCAGGGTGACACTGAAGCTTTCTTT. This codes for CASSTLQGDTEAFF.

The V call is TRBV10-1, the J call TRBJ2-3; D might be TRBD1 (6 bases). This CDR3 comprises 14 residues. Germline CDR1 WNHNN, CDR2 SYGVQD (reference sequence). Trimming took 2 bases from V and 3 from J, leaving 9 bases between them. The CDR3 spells CASSENRATDTQYF. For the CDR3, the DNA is TGCGCCAGCAGTGAGAACAGGGCTACAGATACGCAGTATTTT.

CDR3 coding DNA: TGTGCCAGCAGGGGGACAGGGGTTTCGCTGGGACAAAACTCCTACGAGCAGTACTTC. This sequence encodes CASRGTGVSLGQNSYEQYF. The chain recombines TRBV21-1 with TRBJ2-7; TRBD1 is taken as the D call from the table, unchecked against the DNA. TRBV21-1 is a pseudogene. There are 19 residues in the CDR3.

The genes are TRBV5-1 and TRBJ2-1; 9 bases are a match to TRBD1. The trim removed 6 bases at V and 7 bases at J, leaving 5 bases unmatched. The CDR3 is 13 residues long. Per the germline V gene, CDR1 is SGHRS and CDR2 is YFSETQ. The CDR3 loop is CASMTGGFNEQFF. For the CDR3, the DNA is TGCGCCAGCATGACAGGGGGGTTTAATGAGCAGTTCTTC.

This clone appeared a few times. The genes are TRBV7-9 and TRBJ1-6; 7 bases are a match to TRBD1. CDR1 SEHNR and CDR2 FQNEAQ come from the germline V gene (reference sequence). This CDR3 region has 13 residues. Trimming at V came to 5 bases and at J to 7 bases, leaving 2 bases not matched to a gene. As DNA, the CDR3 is TGTGCCAGCAGCATGGGACAGAATTCACCCCTCCACTTT. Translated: CASSMGQNSPLHF.

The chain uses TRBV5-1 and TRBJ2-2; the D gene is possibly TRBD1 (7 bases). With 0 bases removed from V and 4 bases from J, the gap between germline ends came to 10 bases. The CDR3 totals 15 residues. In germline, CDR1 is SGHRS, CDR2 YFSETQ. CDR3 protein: CASSLAQGGTGELFF. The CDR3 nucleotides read TGCGCCAGCAGCTTGGCCCAGGGGGGCACCGGGGAGCTGTTTTTT.

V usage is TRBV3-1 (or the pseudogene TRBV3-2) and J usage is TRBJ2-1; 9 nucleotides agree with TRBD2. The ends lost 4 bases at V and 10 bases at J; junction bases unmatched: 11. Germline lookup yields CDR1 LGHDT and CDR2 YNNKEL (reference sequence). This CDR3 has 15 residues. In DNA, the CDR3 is TGTGCCAGCAGCCCCGGGGTAGCGGGAGCCTGGGAGCAGTTCTTC. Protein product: CASSPGVAGAWEQFF.

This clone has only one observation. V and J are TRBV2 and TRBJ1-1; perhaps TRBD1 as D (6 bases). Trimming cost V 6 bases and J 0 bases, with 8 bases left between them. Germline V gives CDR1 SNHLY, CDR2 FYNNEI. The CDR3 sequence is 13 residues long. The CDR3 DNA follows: TGTGCCAGCAGCAGGGGTATGAACACTGAAGCTTTCTTT. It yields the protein CASSRGMNTEAFF.

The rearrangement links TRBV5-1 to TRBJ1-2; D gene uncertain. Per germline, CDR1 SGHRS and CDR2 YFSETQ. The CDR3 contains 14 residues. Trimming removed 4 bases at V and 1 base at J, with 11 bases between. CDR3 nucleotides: TGCGCCAGCAGCCCAGACACCTTTAACTATGGCTACACCTTC. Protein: CASSPDTFNYGYTF.

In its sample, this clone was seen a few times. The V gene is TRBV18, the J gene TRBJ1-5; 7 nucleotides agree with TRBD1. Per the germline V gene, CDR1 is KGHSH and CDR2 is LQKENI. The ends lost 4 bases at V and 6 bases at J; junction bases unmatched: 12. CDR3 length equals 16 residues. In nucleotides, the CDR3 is TGTGCCAGCTCACGACTTCAGGGGGAGATTGGTCAGCCCCAGCATTTT. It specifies CASSRLQGEIGQPQHF. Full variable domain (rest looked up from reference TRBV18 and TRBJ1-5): NAGVMQNPRHLVRRRGQEARLRCSPMKGHSHVYWYRQLPEEGLKFMVYLQKENIIDESGMPKERFSAEFPKEGPSILRIQQVVRGDSAAYFCASSRLQGEIGQPQHFGDGTRLSIL.

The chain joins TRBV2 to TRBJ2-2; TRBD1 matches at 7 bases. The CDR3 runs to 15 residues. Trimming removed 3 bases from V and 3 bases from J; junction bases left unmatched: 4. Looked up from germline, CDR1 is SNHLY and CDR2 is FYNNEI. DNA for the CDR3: TGTGCCAGCAGTGATAAAGGGGGCCACACCGGGGAGCTGTTTTTT. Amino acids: CASSDKGGHTGELFF.

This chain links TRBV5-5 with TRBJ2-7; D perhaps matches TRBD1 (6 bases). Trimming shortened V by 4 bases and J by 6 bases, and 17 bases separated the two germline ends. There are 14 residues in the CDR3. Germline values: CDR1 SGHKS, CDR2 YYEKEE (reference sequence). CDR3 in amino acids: CASSQRQAVSEQYF. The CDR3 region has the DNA TGTGCCAGCAGCCAAAGACAGGCCGTGAGCGAGCAGTACTTC.

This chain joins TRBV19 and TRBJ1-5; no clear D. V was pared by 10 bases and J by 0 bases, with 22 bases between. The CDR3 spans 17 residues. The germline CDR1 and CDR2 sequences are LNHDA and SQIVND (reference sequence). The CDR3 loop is CATTKRAVLDSNQPQHF. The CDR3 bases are TGTGCCACCACAAAGCGGGCAGTTCTAGATAGCAATCAGCCCCAGCATTTT. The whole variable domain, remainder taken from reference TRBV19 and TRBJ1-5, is DGGITQSPKYLFRKEGQNVTLSCEQNLNHDAMYWYRQDPGQGLRLIYYSQIVNDFQKGDIAEGYSVSREKKESFPLTVTSAQKNPTAFYLCATTKRAVLDSNQPQHFGDGTRLSIL.

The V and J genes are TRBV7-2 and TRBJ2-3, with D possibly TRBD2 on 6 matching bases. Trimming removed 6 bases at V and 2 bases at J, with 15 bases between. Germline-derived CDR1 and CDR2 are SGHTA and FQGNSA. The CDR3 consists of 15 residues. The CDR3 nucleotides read TGTGCCAGCAGGGGCGCAGGGAGGTTCACAGATACGCAGTATTTT. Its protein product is CASRGAGRFTDTQYF. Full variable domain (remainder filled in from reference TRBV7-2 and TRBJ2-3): GAGVSQSPSNKVTEKGKDVELRCDPISGHTALYWYRQSLGQGLEFLIYFQGNSAPDKSGLPSDRFSAERTGGSVSTLTIQRTQQEDSAVYLCASRGAGRFTDTQYFGPGTRLTVL.

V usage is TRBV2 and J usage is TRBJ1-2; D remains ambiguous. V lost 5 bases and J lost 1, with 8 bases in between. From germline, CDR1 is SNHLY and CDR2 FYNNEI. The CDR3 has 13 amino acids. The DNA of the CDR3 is TGTGCCAGCAGTTTGCGGGATAACTATGGCTACACCTTC. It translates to CASSLRDNYGYTF.

In nucleotides, the CDR3 is TGTGCCAGCAGAGAGACAGGGGATAATAGCAATCAGCCCCAGCATTTT. Its translation: CASRETGDNSNQPQHF. This chain links TRBV2 with TRBJ1-5; the match to TRBD1 covers 8 bases. The CDR3 length is 16 residues. Germline CDR1 reads SNHLY; CDR2 reads FYNNEI. Losses at the gene ends were 6 bases for V and 0 bases for J; bases not matched to a gene: 7.

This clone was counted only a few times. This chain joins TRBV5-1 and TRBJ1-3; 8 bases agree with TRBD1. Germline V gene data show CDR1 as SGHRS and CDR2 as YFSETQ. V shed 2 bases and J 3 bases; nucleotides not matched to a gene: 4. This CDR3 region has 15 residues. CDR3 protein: CASSLQGENGNTIYF. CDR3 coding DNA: TGCGCCAGCAGCTTACAGGGGGAAAATGGAAACACCATATATTTT.

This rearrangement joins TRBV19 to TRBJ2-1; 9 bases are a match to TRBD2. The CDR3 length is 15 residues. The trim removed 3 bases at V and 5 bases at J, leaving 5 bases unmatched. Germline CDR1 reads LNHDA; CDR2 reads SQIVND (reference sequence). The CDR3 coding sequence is TGTGCCAGTAGTATGATCGCTAGCGGGAACAATGAGCAGTTCTTC. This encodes CASSMIASGNNEQFF. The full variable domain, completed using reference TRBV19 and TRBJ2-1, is DGGITQSPKYLFRKEGQNVTLSCEQNLNHDAMYWYRQDPGQGLRLIYYSQIVNDFQKGDIAEGYSVSREKKESFPLTVTSAQKNPTAFYLCASSMIASGNNEQFFGPGTRLTVL.

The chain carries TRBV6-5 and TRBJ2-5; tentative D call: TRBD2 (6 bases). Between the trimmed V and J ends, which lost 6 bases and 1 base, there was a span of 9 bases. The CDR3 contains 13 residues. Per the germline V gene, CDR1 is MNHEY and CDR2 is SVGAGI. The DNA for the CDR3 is TGTGCCAGCAGCCGGGACTTCCAAGAGACCCAGTACTTC. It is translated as CASSRDFQETQYF.